This record covers a single T cell receptor beta chain. Categorization into cohorts depended on clinical history that participants reported. Two negative PCRs, clearance, or symptom resolution had been documented for recovered Cohort 3 donors. This record comes from a study of blood T cell repertoires in COVID-19. Study-wide context: Sources were T cells, B-cell-depleted T cells, or PBMCs; the material itself was cDNA or gDNA.

CDR3 length: 16 amino acids. The junction had 3 bases not matched to a gene; V was cut back by 0 bases and J by 0 bases. Germline loops: CDR1 SGHRS, CDR2 YFSETQ. Authors' processing steps: Estimation of nucleated cell counts was performed using reference gene primer amplification. The method was immunoSEQ multiplex PCR; TCRdb's version includes in-frame clones alone and lacks a portion of them. V and J calls and clone size are given by that table; D and trimming were obtained from the DNA. The repertoire consists of about 200,000 clones, with approximately 84% occurring once and the leading ten covering 7.5%.

The sequence derives from a man aged 35 to 55 who had recovered from COVID-19. The chain joins TRBV5-1 to TRBJ2-3, with 8 nucleotides matching TRBD1. The sample taken for sequencing was PBMCs or T cells enriched from blood (not recorded which). The CDR3 DNA follows: TGCGCCAGCAGCTTGGGTACAGGGGGGAGCACAGATACGCAGTATTTT. Translation: CASSLGTGGSTDTQYF.